This T cell receptor beta chain is drawn from a study of T cell responses to AZD1222 COVID-19 vaccine. About the study: Pooled together were second doses at about 4 or about 12 weeks.

Comment on this clone: Antigen: not known.

General observations from the study: Among the donors, most were white British and more were female, and clonal diversity was possibly underestimated. Reportedly, nearly half of unique spike TCRs recognized epitopes outside B.1.351/B.1.1.7 mutations. Repertoire samples came only from after the peak T cell response.

Clones were read by immunoSEQ multiplex PCR, and TCRdb kept only the in-frame ones, dropping some. The sample contains roughly 21,000 clones, approximately 86% of which appear only once. The ends lost 5 bases at V and 0 bases at J; junction bases unmatched: 6. The CDR3 runs 15 residues. From germline, CDR1 is SGDLS and CDR2 YYNGEE. The input for sequencing was peripheral blood, taken on day 0 of AZD1222 vaccination. The TCR comes from an adult in good health. V is TRBV9 and J is TRBJ2-3; the match to TRBD2 covers 7 bases. In DNA, the CDR3 is TGTGCCAGCAGTGAAAGCGGGGCTAGCACAGATACGCAGTATTTT. Its protein is CASSESGASTDTQYF.